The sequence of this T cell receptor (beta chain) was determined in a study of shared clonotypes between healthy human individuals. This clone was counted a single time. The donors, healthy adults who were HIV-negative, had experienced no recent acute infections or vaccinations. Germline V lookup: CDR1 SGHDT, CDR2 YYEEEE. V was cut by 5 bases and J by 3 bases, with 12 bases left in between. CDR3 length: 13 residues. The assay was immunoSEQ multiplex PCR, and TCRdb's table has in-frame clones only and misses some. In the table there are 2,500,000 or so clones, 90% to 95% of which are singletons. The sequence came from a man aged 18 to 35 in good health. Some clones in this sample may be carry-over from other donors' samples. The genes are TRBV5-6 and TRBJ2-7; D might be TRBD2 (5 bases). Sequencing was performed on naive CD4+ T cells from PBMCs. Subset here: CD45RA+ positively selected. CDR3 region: CASSYVGSYEQYF. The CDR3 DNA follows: TGTGCCAGCAGTTATGTGGGGAGCTACGAGCAGTACTTC.